The rows below give T cell receptor beta chains drawn from one sample of a study of T cell responses to AZD1222 COVID-19 vaccine. Profiling relied on immunoSEQ multiplex PCR, and the TCRdb table lists in-frame clones only, not all of them. The table shows 150,000 or so clones, with 80% to 95% occurring only once. Sequenced material: peripheral blood, taken on day 0 of AZD1222 vaccination. The receptors stem from an adult in good health. The CDR3 runs from the conserved cysteine through the conserved F or W. A D gene is named only where the DNA matches it firmly. Not all rows give a size; the values are once, few, many and, for expanded clones, a class.

d_call: NA
v_call: TRBV6-5
j_call: TRBJ2-1
clone_size: NA
cdr3_aa: CASRWRGPGNEQFF
cdr3_nt: TGTGCCAGCAGGTGGCGGGGGCCAGGGAATGAGCAGTTCTTC

d_call: NA
v_call: TRBV13
j_call: TRBJ1-1
clone_size: NA
cdr3_aa: CASSLGPTTEAFF
cdr3_nt: TGTGCCAGCAGCTTAGGGCCGACCACTGAAGCTTTCTTT

d_call: NA
v_call: TRBV6-5
j_call: TRBJ1-3
clone_size: NA
cdr3_aa: CASKGGRSGNTIYF
cdr3_nt: TGTGCCAGCAAGGGGGGTCGCTCTGGAAACACCATATATTTT

d_call: NA
v_call: TRBV6-2/TRBV6-3
j_call: TRBJ1-5
clone_size: NA
cdr3_aa: CASSWIGEEQPQHF
cdr3_nt: TGTGCCAGCAGTTGGATCGGGGAGGAGCAGCCCCAGCATTTT

d_call: NA
v_call: TRBV24-1
j_call: TRBJ2-2
clone_size: NA
cdr3_aa: CATSRPSDAGELFF
cdr3_nt: TGTGCCACCAGTAGACCTTCAGACGCCGGGGAGCTGTTTTTT

d_call: NA
v_call: TRBV7-2
j_call: TRBJ1-2
clone_size: NA
cdr3_aa: CASSFRQNYGYTF
cdr3_nt: TGTGCCAGCAGCTTCAGGCAGAACTATGGCTACACCTTC

d_call: TRBD2
v_call: TRBV10-3
j_call: TRBJ2-7
clone_size: NA
cdr3_aa: CAISEPSGVISYEQYF
cdr3_nt: TGTGCCATCAGTGAGCCTAGCGGGGTAATCTCCTACGAGCAGTACTTC

d_call: TRBD2
v_call: TRBV5-4
j_call: TRBJ2-1
clone_size: NA
cdr3_aa: CASSLLSGVYNEQFF
cdr3_nt: TGTGCCAGCAGCTTGTTGAGCGGGGTCTACAATGAGCAGTTCTTC

d_call: NA
v_call: TRBV4-2
j_call: TRBJ2-7
clone_size: NA
cdr3_aa: CSRAGPYEQYF
cdr3_nt: TGCTCTCGGGCGGGACCCTACGAGCAGTACTTC

d_call: NA
v_call: TRBV13
j_call: TRBJ2-1
clone_size: NA
cdr3_aa: CASSDRSWHEQFF
cdr3_nt: TGTGCCAGCAGCGACCGAAGTTGGCATGAGCAGTTCTTC

d_call: NA
v_call: TRBV30
j_call: TRBJ1-5
clone_size: NA
cdr3_aa: CAWSVWAGGNQPQHF
cdr3_nt: TGTGCCTGGAGTGTATGGGCAGGGGGCAATCAGCCCCAGCATTTT

d_call: NA
v_call: TRBV5-1
j_call: TRBJ1-3
clone_size: NA
cdr3_aa: CASSLDGFSGNTIYF
cdr3_nt: TGCGCCAGCAGCTTGGACGGGTTCTCTGGAAACACCATATATTTT

d_call: NA
v_call: TRBV7-9
j_call: TRBJ2-7
clone_size: NA
cdr3_aa: CASSSLVGAGEQYF
cdr3_nt: TGTGCCAGCAGCTCCCTAGTGGGGGCCGGCGAGCAGTACTTC

d_call: TRBD1
v_call: TRBV19
j_call: TRBJ1-1
clone_size: NA
cdr3_aa: CASSPRTGVRWTNTEAFF
cdr3_nt: TGTGCCAGTAGTCCCAGGACAGGGGTTAGATGGACCAACACTGAAGCTTTCTTT

d_call: NA
v_call: TRBV11-3
j_call: TRBJ1-3
clone_size: once
cdr3_aa: CACGRGGWSSGNTIYF
cdr3_nt: TGTGCCTGCGGCCGGGGAGGTTGGAGCTCTGGAAACACCATATATTTT

d_call: NA
v_call: TRBV6-4
j_call: TRBJ1-1
clone_size: NA
cdr3_aa: CASSDGAPGTEAFF
cdr3_nt: TGTGCCAGCAGTGACGGGGCGCCGGGAACTGAAGCTTTCTTT

d_call: TRBD1
v_call: TRBV6-5
j_call: TRBJ1-2
clone_size: once
cdr3_aa: CASSRTGRNNYGYTF
cdr3_nt: TGTGCCAGCAGTCGGACAGGGCGAAACAACTATGGCTACACCTTC

d_call: NA
v_call: TRBV19
j_call: TRBJ1-3
clone_size: NA
cdr3_aa: CASSIGDRKSGNTIYF
cdr3_nt: TGTGCCAGTAGTATAGGAGACAGAAAATCTGGAAACACCATATATTTT

d_call: TRBD1
v_call: TRBV20-1
j_call: TRBJ2-7
clone_size: NA
cdr3_aa: CSASGDRVGYEQYF
cdr3_nt: TGCAGTGCTAGTGGGGACAGGGTGGGGTACGAGCAGTACTTC

d_call: NA
v_call: TRBV6-6
j_call: TRBJ1-1
clone_size: NA
cdr3_aa: CASNLPPPGADTEAFF
cdr3_nt: TGTGCCAGCAATCTCCCTCCCCCGGGGGCAGACACTGAAGCTTTCTTT

d_call: NA
v_call: TRBV5-1
j_call: TRBJ2-7
clone_size: NA
cdr3_aa: CASSFEGSYEQYF
cdr3_nt: TGCGCCAGCAGCTTTGAGGGGTCCTACGAGCAGTACTTC

d_call: NA
v_call: TRBV7-2
j_call: TRBJ2-3
clone_size: NA
cdr3_aa: CASSPKTRFPPDTQYF
cdr3_nt: TGTGCCAGCAGTCCTAAGACTAGATTTCCCCCAGATACGCAGTATTTT

d_call: NA
v_call: TRBV5-1
j_call: TRBJ1-2
clone_size: NA
cdr3_aa: CASSLEYRADGYTF
cdr3_nt: TGCGCCAGCAGCTTGGAATACAGGGCGGACGGCTACACCTTC

d_call: NA
v_call: TRBV13
j_call: TRBJ2-4
clone_size: NA
cdr3_aa: CASSWGTGLAKNIQYF
cdr3_nt: TGTGCCAGCAGCTGGGGGACGGGCCTAGCCAAAAACATTCAGTACTTC

d_call: NA
v_call: TRBV29-1
j_call: TRBJ2-2
clone_size: once
cdr3_aa: CSVGSTGELFF
cdr3_nt: TGCAGCGTTGGCAGCACCGGGGAGCTGTTTTTT

d_call: TRBD2
v_call: TRBV7-9
j_call: TRBJ2-5
clone_size: few
cdr3_aa: CASSKGSGGAQTQYF
cdr3_nt: TGTGCCAGCAGCAAAGGAAGCGGGGGGGCCCAGACCCAGTACTTC

d_call: NA
v_call: TRBV10-3
j_call: TRBJ1-1
clone_size: NA
cdr3_aa: CAISGPGGSNTEAFF
cdr3_nt: TGTGCCATCAGTGGGCCTGGAGGGTCGAACACTGAAGCTTTCTTT

d_call: NA
v_call: TRBV15
j_call: TRBJ1-5
clone_size: once
cdr3_aa: CATWALLPPQHF
cdr3_nt: TGTGCCACCTGGGCCCTCCTCCCGCCCCAGCATTTT

d_call: TRBD1
v_call: TRBV4-3
j_call: TRBJ2-3
clone_size: NA
cdr3_aa: CASSPDRGSGADTQYF
cdr3_nt: TGCGCCAGCAGTCCGGACAGGGGAAGTGGTGCAGATACGCAGTATTTT

d_call: TRBD1
v_call: TRBV6-6
j_call: TRBJ2-7
clone_size: once
cdr3_aa: CASSYSWDRAYEQYF
cdr3_nt: TGTGCCAGCAGTTACTCCTGGGACAGGGCCTACGAGCAGTACTTC

d_call: NA
v_call: TRBV14
j_call: TRBJ1-5
clone_size: NA
cdr3_aa: CASSQSGDQPQHF
cdr3_nt: TGTGCCAGCAGCCAATCAGGGGATCAGCCCCAGCATTTT

d_call: NA
v_call: TRBV7-8
j_call: TRBJ1-2
clone_size: NA
cdr3_aa: CASSSQGPLDYGYTF
cdr3_nt: TGTGCCAGCAGCTCCCAGGGGCCGCTTGACTATGGCTACACCTTC

d_call: NA
v_call: TRBV19
j_call: TRBJ1-2
clone_size: NA
cdr3_aa: CASKSTGGYGYTF
cdr3_nt: TGTGCCAGTAAGTCTACCGGGGGCTATGGCTACACCTTC

d_call: NA
v_call: TRBV7-9
j_call: TRBJ1-3
clone_size: once
cdr3_aa: CALAEGGNTIYF
cdr3_nt: TGTGCCCTAGCAGAAGGCGGAAACACCATATATTTT

d_call: NA
v_call: TRBV7-2
j_call: TRBJ2-6
clone_size: NA
cdr3_aa: CASSHTTTASGANVLTF
cdr3_nt: TGTGCCAGCAGCCACACCACAACAGCCTCTGGGGCCAACGTCCTGACTTTC

d_call: NA
v_call: TRBV2
j_call: TRBJ1-5
clone_size: NA
cdr3_aa: CASGILGNQPQHF
cdr3_nt: TGTGCCAGCGGGATACTGGGCAATCAGCCCCAGCATTTT

d_call: NA
v_call: TRBV6-5
j_call: TRBJ2-7
clone_size: NA
cdr3_aa: CASSFFGGASYEQYF
cdr3_nt: TGTGCCAGCAGTTTCTTTGGAGGGGCCTCCTACGAGCAGTACTTC

d_call: TRBD2
v_call: TRBV6-5
j_call: TRBJ2-7
clone_size: NA
cdr3_aa: CASSPPGLAAQYF
cdr3_nt: TGTGCCAGCAGTCCTCCGGGACTAGCGGCGCAGTACTTC

d_call: TRBD2
v_call: TRBV5-1
j_call: TRBJ2-3
clone_size: NA
cdr3_aa: CASSFWGLAGGPTDTQYF
cdr3_nt: TGCGCCAGCAGCTTTTGGGGACTAGCGGGAGGGCCGACAGATACGCAGTATTTT